Below, one T cell receptor (beta chain) is given with its context. This sample was taken from a study of T cells in tuberculosis. Cells were sorted from thawed PBMC rested overnight and stained with GMM-loaded CD1B tetramer, viability dye and anti-CD3. C32 glucose monomycolate from Rhodococcus equi was loaded onto the CD1B tetramers. About 100,000 tetramer-negative cells were sorted from each donor. Germline CDR1 PRHDT, CDR2 FYEKMQ (reference sequence). The CDR3 is 12 amino acids. V lost 4 bases, J lost 8 bases, and 2 bases stayed unmatched. Clones were read by immunoSEQ multiplex PCR, and TCRdb kept only the in-frame ones, dropping some. This table has about 59,000 clones, roughly 79% appearing once.

The sequence came from an adult woman with latent tuberculosis. The sequencing input was CD1b-GMM tetramer-negative cells sorted from PBMCs. This sequence joins TRBV13 and TRBJ1-1, with 9 bases that match TRBD1. The DNA for the CDR3 is TGTGCCAGCAGCTCCGGACAGGGGGAAGCTTTCTTT. This translates into CASSSGQGEAFF.